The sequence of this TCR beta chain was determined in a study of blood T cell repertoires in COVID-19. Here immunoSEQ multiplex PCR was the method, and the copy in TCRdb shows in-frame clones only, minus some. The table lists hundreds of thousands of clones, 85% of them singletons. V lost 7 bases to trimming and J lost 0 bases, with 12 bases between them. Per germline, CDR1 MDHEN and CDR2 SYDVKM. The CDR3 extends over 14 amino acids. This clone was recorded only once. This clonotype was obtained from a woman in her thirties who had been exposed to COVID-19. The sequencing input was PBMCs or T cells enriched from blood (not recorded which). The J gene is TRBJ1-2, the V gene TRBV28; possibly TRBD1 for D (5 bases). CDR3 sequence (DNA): TGTGCCAGCATTCCCTCGACAGCTAACTATGGCTACACCTTC. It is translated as CASIPSTANYGYTF.